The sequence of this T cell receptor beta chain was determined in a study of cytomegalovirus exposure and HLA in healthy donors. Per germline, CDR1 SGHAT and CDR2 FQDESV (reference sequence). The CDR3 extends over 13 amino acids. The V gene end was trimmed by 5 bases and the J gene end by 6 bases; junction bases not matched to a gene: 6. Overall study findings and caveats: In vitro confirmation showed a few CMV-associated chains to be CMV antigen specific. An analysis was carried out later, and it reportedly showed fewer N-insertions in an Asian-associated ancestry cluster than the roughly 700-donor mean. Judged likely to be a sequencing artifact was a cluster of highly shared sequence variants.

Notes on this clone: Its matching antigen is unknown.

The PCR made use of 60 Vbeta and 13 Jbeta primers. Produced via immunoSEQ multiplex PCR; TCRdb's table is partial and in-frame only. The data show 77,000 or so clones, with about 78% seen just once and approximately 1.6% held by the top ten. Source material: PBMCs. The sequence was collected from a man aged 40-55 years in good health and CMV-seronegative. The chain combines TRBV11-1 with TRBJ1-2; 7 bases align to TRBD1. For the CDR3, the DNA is TGTGCCAGCAGCCTCGGGACAGCCAATGGCTACACCTTC. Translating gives CASSLGTANGYTF. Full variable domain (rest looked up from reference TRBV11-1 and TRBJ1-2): EAEVAQSPRYKITEKSQAVAFWCDPISGHATLYWYRQILGQGPELLVQFQDESVVDDSQLPKDRFSAERLKGVDSTLKIQPAELGDSAMYLCASSLGTANGYTFGSGTRLTVV.